The 8 T cell receptor beta chains below all came from one sample that was sequenced in a study of graft-versus-host responses after intestinal transplantation. Produced via immunoSEQ multiplex PCR; TCRdb's table is partial and in-frame only. The table lists 120,000 or so clones, 85% to 95% of them singletons. Their target antigens are unknown. The sequencing used unstimulated CD8+ T cells sorted from spleen or lymph node cells, collected before intestinal transplant. These receptors were collected from a human donor who received an intestinal transplant.

V usage is TRBV19 and J usage is TRBJ1-5; D not certain. Germline-derived CDR1 and CDR2 are LNHDA and SQIVND (reference sequence). CDR3 size: 13 residues. V shed 10 bases and J shed 4 bases, with 14 bases lying between them. CDR3 region: CATSLSRNQPQHF. CDR3 DNA: TGTGCCACCTCCTTATCTAGGAATCAGCCCCAGCATTTT. Together with reference TRBV19 and TRBJ1-5, the CDR3 gives the full variable domain: DGGITQSPKYLFRKEGQNVTLSCEQNLNHDAMYWYRQDPGQGLRLIYYSQIVNDFQKGDIAEGYSVSREKKESFPLTVTSAQKNPTAFYLCATSLSRNQPQHFGDGTRLSIL.

V and J are TRBV5-4 and TRBJ2-1, with unresolved D. Germline V lookup: CDR1 SGHNT, CDR2 YYREEE (reference sequence). V shed 0 bases and J shed 4 bases, with 11 bases lying between them. This CDR3 spans 15 amino acids. The CDR3 sequence is CASSLVGTPYNEQFF. CDR3 nucleotide sequence: TGTGCCAGCAGCTTGGTAGGAACGCCATACAATGAGCAGTTCTTC.

The rearrangement joins TRBV19 to TRBJ1-2, with 7 nucleotides matching TRBD1. The trim removed 4 bases at V and 4 bases at J, leaving 18 bases unmatched. The germline V gene encodes CDR1 LNHDA and CDR2 SQIVND (reference sequence). The CDR3 length is 18 residues. The CDR3 bases are TGTGCCAGTAGTACCGAGCGGACAGGCCACACAAGGATCTATGGCTACACCTTC. As protein: CASSTERTGHTRIYGYTF.

This clone showed up just once. V usage is TRBV27 and J usage is TRBJ2-5; D is perhaps TRBD2 (6 bases). The CDR3 length is 13 residues. With 4 bases removed from V and 13 bases from J, the gap between germline ends came to 19 bases. CDR1 and CDR2 (germline): MNHEY, SMNVEV (reference sequence). CDR3 sequence (DNA): TGTGCCAGCAGTTCCGGGTGGAGCGGGTTCATGTACTTC. It translates to CASSSGWSGFMYF.

This clone has only one observation. The CDR3 sequence: CASSPRWAGTETQYF. The CDR3 DNA reads as TGTGCCAGCAGTCCCCGTTGGGCAGGGACAGAGACCCAGTACTTC. The rearrangement joins TRBV28 to TRBJ2-5, with D possibly called TRBD1 or TRBD2 (5 bases each). The CDR3 is 15 residues long. Looked up from germline, CDR1 is MDHEN and CDR2 is SYDVKM. Deletions cut 5 bases from V and 4 bases from J, with 17 bases between.

V usage is TRBV28 and J usage is TRBJ1-1; D gene unclear. The CDR3 totals 14 residues. The V end lost 3 bases, the J end lost 4 bases, and 12 bases lay between the germline ends. Germline V CDR1 and CDR2: MDHEN, SYDVKM. The CDR3 sequence: CASSFWSFGTEAFF. CDR3 bases: TGTGCCAGCAGTTTTTGGTCTTTTGGCACTGAAGCTTTCTTT.

The chain is built from TRBV28 and TRBJ2-1, with 11 positions matching TRBD2. Germline trimming cut 4 bases from V and 4 bases from J; bases unmatched to any gene: 3. This CDR3 contains 15 residues. Germline CDR1 and CDR2: MDHEN and SYDVKM. CDR3 region: CASSSGTSGYNEQFF. Here the CDR3 DNA reads TGTGCCAGCAGTTCCGGGACTAGCGGATACAATGAGCAGTTCTTC. The full variable domain, in which reference TRBV28 and TRBJ2-1 provide the parts outside the CDR3, is DVKVTQSSRYLVKRTGEKVFLECVQDMDHENMFWYRQDPGLGLRLIYFSYDVKMKEKGDIPEGYSVSREKKERFSLILESASTNQTSMYLCASSSGTSGYNEQFFGPGTRLTVL.

This chain connects TRBV2 to TRBJ1-1; D may be TRBD1 (5 bases). Looked up from germline, CDR1 is SNHLY and CDR2 is FYNNEI. This CDR3 region has 16 residues. Trimming took off 7 bases at V and 0 bases at J, with 18 bases between the two ends. CDR3 coding DNA: TGTGCCAGCAAGTTGGGACCACAGGAGGTGAACACTGAAGCTTTCTTT. It encodes CASKLGPQEVNTEAFF.